This T cell receptor beta chain was recorded in a study of beta chain features in type 1 diabetes. Every bit of the isolated RNA underwent reverse transcription, so sequencing read expressed TCRB transcripts. Naive, central memory and regulatory T cell samples yielded some 3.9 million reads on average. Generated by immunoSEQ multiplex PCR, the TCRdb table keeps only in-frame clones and is missing some. The sample holds 300,000 to 400,000 clones, approximately 10% seen once. Every participating donor gave one draw, a heparinised blood sample averaging about 116 mL. This clone was observed a handful of times. The antigen remains unidentified. The germline gene is not matched at one end of the junction; a read error may be the cause. The CDR3 sequence is 15 residues long. Germline V gene data show CDR1 as SSHAT and CDR2 as FNYEAQ (reference sequence). General study findings and limits: cDNA sequencing could over-represent cells with high TCR expression. Fewer junction insertions and more nucleotide deletions appeared in type 1 diabetes patients.

The sequencing input was naive CD4+ T cells from blood. The TCR comes from a woman in her twenties or thirties in good health. The chain is built from TRBV7-7 and TRBJ2-1; 8 bases are shared with TRBD1. In DNA, the CDR3 is TGTGCTAGCAGCTTAGGGCAGGGGGCATACAATGAGCAGTTCTTC. Amino acid sequence: CASSLGQGAYNEQFF.